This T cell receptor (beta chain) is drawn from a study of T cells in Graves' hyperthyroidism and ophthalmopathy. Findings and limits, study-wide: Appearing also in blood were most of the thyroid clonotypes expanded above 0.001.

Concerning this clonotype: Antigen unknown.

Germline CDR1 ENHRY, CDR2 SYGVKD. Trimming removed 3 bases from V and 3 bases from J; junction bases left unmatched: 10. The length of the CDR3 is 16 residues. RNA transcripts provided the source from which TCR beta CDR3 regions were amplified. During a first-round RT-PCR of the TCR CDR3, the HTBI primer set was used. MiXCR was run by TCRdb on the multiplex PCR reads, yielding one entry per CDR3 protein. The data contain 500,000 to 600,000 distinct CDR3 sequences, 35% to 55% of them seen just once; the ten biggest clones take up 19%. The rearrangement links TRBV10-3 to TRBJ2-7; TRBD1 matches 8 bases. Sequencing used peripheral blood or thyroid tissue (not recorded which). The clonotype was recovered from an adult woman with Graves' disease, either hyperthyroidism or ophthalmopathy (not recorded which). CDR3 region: CAISDIQGASDYEQYF. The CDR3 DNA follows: TGTGCCATCAGTGACATCCAGGGGGCTTCGGACTACGAGCAGTACTTC.